A single sample is the source of the 24 T cell receptor beta chains below, sequenced in a study of blood T cell repertoires in COVID-19. TCRdb's table, derived via immunoSEQ multiplex PCR, lists solely in-frame clones and lacks some. The sample consists of approximately 270,000 clones, approximately 85% of them appearing once. The sequencing sample was made of peripheral blood. All receptors come from an older woman with acute or convalescent COVID-19.

The chain links TRBV19 to TRBJ2-3; TRBD2 matches 16 bases. Germline CDR1 is LNHDA and CDR2 is SQIVND (reference sequence). After removal of 5 bases from V and 1 base from J, the junction contained 3 bases not matched to a gene. The CDR3 is made up of 17 amino acids. The CDR3 nucleotides are TGTGCCAGTAGTGGGACTAGCGGGGGGGCGGGCACAGATACGCAGTATTTT. Encoded protein: CASSGTSGGAGTDTQYF. Based on the CDR3 plus reference TRBV19 and TRBJ2-3, the full variable domain is DGGITQSPKYLFRKEGQNVTLSCEQNLNHDAMYWYRQDPGQGLRLIYYSQIVNDFQKGDIAEGYSVSREKKESFPLTVTSAQKNPTAFYLCASSGTSGGAGTDTQYFGPGTRLTVL.

The V call is TRBV6-1, the J call TRBJ2-5; D ambiguous. The CDR3 sequence is 14 residues long. Germline values: CDR1 MNHNS, CDR2 SASEGT. V was pared by 0 bases and J by 5 bases, with 10 bases between. As DNA, the CDR3 is TGTGCCAGCAGTGAAGCGTATCGGTCGGAGACCCAGTACTTC. Encoded protein: CASSEAYRSETQYF.

The V and J genes are TRBV5-6 and TRBJ1-3; 7 nucleotides line up with TRBD1. Trimming removed 6 bases from V and 4 bases from J; junction bases left unmatched: 7. CDR1 and CDR2 from the germline V gene are SGHDT and YYEEEE. The length of the CDR3 is 14 residues. The CDR3 nucleotides are TGTGCCAGCAAAAAACAGGGGTCCGGAAACACCATATATTTT. Its translation: CASKKQGSGNTIYF.

The chain carries TRBV5-1 and TRBJ1-1; 9 bases agree with TRBD1. The V and J ends lost 3 bases and 1 base, in that order; junction bases with no gene match: 22. This CDR3 is 21 amino acids long. Germline V gives CDR1 SGHRS, CDR2 YFSETQ. CDR3 in amino acids: CASSSTRWTMNRGQANTEAFF. The CDR3 DNA reads as TGCGCCAGCAGCTCCACCCGATGGACAATGAACAGGGGGCAGGCGAACACTGAAGCTTTCTTT.

The chain couples TRBV10-1 to TRBJ1-5; D perhaps matches TRBD1 (5 bases). Germline CDR1 reads WNHNN; CDR2 reads SYGVQD (reference sequence). CDR3 length: 15 amino acids. V was trimmed by 3 bases and J by 5 bases, leaving 14 bases between them. CDR3 nucleotide sequence: TGCGCCAGCAGTGAATTCGGACACACTGATCAGCCCCAGCATTTT. Its translation: CASSEFGHTDQPQHF.

The rearrangement joins TRBV3-1 (or the pseudogene TRBV3-2) to TRBJ2-7; 7 nucleotides align to TRBD1. The CDR3 is 14 amino acids. V shed 6 bases, J shed 6 bases, and the junction held 11 bases outside the gene matches. Germline CDR1 reads LGHDT; CDR2 reads YNNKEL (reference sequence). CDR3 residues: CASSPFTGAGEQYF. The CDR3, as DNA: TGTGCCAGCAGTCCTTTCACAGGGGCAGGCGAGCAGTACTTC.

This rearrangement joins TRBV4-1 to TRBJ1-1; D remains ambiguous. The CDR3 is made up of 13 amino acids. V shed 3 bases and J shed 0 bases, with 5 bases lying between them. Germline V lookup: CDR1 MGHRA, CDR2 YSYEKL. This CDR3 is CASSQAVNTEAFF. In DNA form, the CDR3 reads TGCGCCAGCAGCCAGGCGGTGAACACTGAAGCTTTCTTT.

This chain uses TRBV11-2 with TRBJ1-3; weak D call: TRBD1 (5 bases). The CDR3 spans 13 residues. Germline V gene sequence: CDR1 SGHAT, CDR2 FQNNGV. The V and J ends lost 5 bases and 7 bases respectively, with 12 bases between them. This CDR3 reads CASSRNGGNTIYF. The CDR3 DNA is TGTGCCAGCAGCCGTAACGGGGGGAACACCATATATTTT.

J is TRBJ2-5 and V is TRBV9; D perhaps matches TRBD2 (6 bases). V lost 4 bases and J 5 bases, leaving 12 bases between the germline ends. The V gene's germline CDR1 is SGDLS and CDR2 YYNGEE. The CDR3 consists of 13 residues. CDR3 protein: CASSSEGRETQYF. CDR3 coding DNA: TGTGCCAGCAGCTCGGAGGGGAGGGAGACCCAGTACTTC. Full variable domain (rest looked up from reference TRBV9 and TRBJ2-5): DSGVTQTPKHLITATGQRVTLRCSPRSGDLSVYWYQQSLDQGLQFLIQYYNGEERAKGNILERFSAQQFPDLHSELNLSSLELGDSALYFCASSSEGRETQYFGPGTRLLVL.

This rearrangement joins TRBV18 to TRBJ2-1, with a possible D match to TRBD1 (5 bases). Trimming took off 6 bases at V and 9 bases at J, with 18 bases between the two ends. The V gene's germline CDR1 is KGHSH and CDR2 LQKENI. The length of the CDR3 is 14 residues. The CDR3 spells CASSLLQDSGEQFF. The CDR3 coding sequence is TGTGCCAGCTCGCTCCTACAGGATTCCGGTGAGCAGTTCTTC.

A few counts support this clone. The CDR3 DNA reads TGTGCCAGCGCCGGGCAAAGGGACTATTCCTACGAGCAGTACTTC. It translates to CASAGQRDYSYEQYF. The chain carries TRBV6-5 and TRBJ2-7; TRBD2 matches 7 bases. This CDR3 region has 15 residues. V dropped 8 bases and J dropped 1; count of bases not matched to a gene: 11. Germline lookup yields CDR1 MNHEY and CDR2 SVGAGI.

The rearrangement joins TRBV6-5 to TRBJ2-7, with D maybe TRBD1 (5 bases). This CDR3 is 12 amino acids long. Germline CDR1 reads MNHEY; CDR2 reads SVGAGI. V was cut by 6 bases and J by 2 bases, with 8 bases left in between. CDR3 coding DNA: TGTGCCAGCAGGGACATTCCCTACGAGCAGTACTTC. Translated, it gives CASRDIPYEQYF.

This chain connects TRBV5-1 to TRBJ2-5, with TRBD2 matching over 11 bases. The CDR3 is 14 amino acids. Trimming took 6 bases from V and 5 from J; bases not matched to a gene: 6. CDR1 and CDR2 (germline): SGHRS, YFSETQ. CDR3 sequence: CASTVSGGAETQYF. The CDR3 region has the DNA TGCGCCAGCACCGTTAGCGGGGGGGCGGAGACCCAGTACTTC.

This clone turned up a few times. V is TRBV3-1 (or the pseudogene TRBV3-2) and J is TRBJ1-2, with D unresolved. V was pared by 4 bases and J by 2 bases, with 8 bases between. Germline CDR1 and CDR2: LGHDT and YNNKEL (reference sequence). The CDR3 covers 13 residues. The CDR3 DNA is TGTGCCAGCAGCCTGTCGGGGAACTATGGCTACACCTTC. As protein: CASSLSGNYGYTF.

The J gene is TRBJ1-2, the V gene TRBV14; 7 bases match TRBD1. The CDR3 is 13 residues long. Germline assignment: CDR1 SGHDN and CDR2 FVKESK. J was trimmed by 7 bases and V by 5 bases; bases with no gene match: 7. The CDR3 DNA reads TGTGCCAGCAGCTTAAACAGGGGAGGTGGCTACACCTTC. This translates into CASSLNRGGGYTF.

The genes are TRBV7-9 and TRBJ2-3; D is possibly TRBD2 (5 bases). Germline CDR1 SEHNR, CDR2 FQNEAQ (reference sequence). This CDR3 has 14 residues. V was shortened by 5 bases and J by 3 bases, with 12 bases between the two germline ends. CDR3 in amino acids: CASSPVGVTDTQYF. As DNA, the CDR3 is TGTGCCAGCAGCCCCGTCGGGGTGACAGATACGCAGTATTTT.

The chain has TRBV5-6 and TRBJ2-6, with D perhaps TRBD2 (6 bases). The CDR3 contains 17 residues. CDR1 is SGHDT and CDR2 is YYEEEE in the germline V gene. V dropped 2 bases and J dropped 2 bases, with 14 bases sitting between them. CDR3 in DNA: TGTGCCAGCAGCTTATTGGAGGGGCCCCCTGGGGCCAACGTCCTGACTTTC. Amino acid sequence: CASSLLEGPPGANVLTF.

This clone was counted between two and nine times. The V and J genes are TRBV18 and TRBJ2-1; 12 bases map to TRBD2. J lost 6 bases, V lost 3 bases, and 6 bases had no gene match. This CDR3 spans 16 amino acids. Germline CDR1 KGHSH, CDR2 LQKENI. The CDR3 nucleotides are TGTGCCAGCTCACCCCCTAGCGGGGGGGCCGGCAATGAGCAGTTCTTC. It specifies CASSPPSGGAGNEQFF.

The V gene is TRBV2, the J gene TRBJ2-3; D not resolved. The CDR3 runs to 14 residues. V lost 6 bases and J lost 2, with 12 bases in between. CDR1 is SNHLY and CDR2 is FYNNEI in the germline V gene. The CDR3 bases are TGTGCCAGCAGACTCCAATTCCCCACAGATACGCAGTATTTT. Translating it yields CASRLQFPTDTQYF.

The J gene is TRBJ2-5, the V gene TRBV5-4; the match to TRBD1 covers 9 bases. CDR3 size: 15 residues. J was trimmed by 5 bases and V by 2 bases; bases with no gene match: 7. From germline, CDR1 is SGHNT and CDR2 YYREEE (reference sequence). The CDR3, as DNA: TGTGCCAGCAGCTTTCCTACAGGGGGCTGGGAGACCCAGTACTTC. It translates to CASSFPTGGWETQYF.

For this clone: Other DNA sequences in the same sample also yield this CDR3. The gene calls are TRBV18 and TRBJ1-5, with TRBD1 matching 7 bases. V lost 3 bases to trimming and J lost 5 bases; unmatched junction nucleotides: 1. The CDR3 sequence is 13 residues long. Germline lookup yields CDR1 KGHSH and CDR2 LQKENI. The DNA of the CDR3 is TGTGCCAGCTCACCGACAGGGTATCAGCCCCAGCATTTT. This codes for CASSPTGYQPQHF.

This clone appeared a single time. The chain has TRBV7-8 and TRBJ2-5; 8 nucleotides agree with TRBD2. Germline trimming cut 4 bases from V and 2 bases from J; bases unmatched to any gene: 12. Per the germline V gene, CDR1 is SGHVS and CDR2 is FQNEAQ. CDR3 length: 17 residues. DNA for the CDR3: TGTGCCAGCAGCTCCCGCCGCCAGCGGGGGCGTCAAGAGACCCAGTACTTC. Translated: CASSSRRQRGRQETQYF.

The chain employs TRBV30 and TRBJ2-3; TRBD1 is a possible D gene (5 bases). The CDR3 loop spans 12 amino acids. The germline V and J ends were trimmed by 7 bases and 5 bases, with 13 bases remaining between them. Germline-derived CDR1 and CDR2 are GTSNPN and SVGIG (reference sequence). Here the CDR3 DNA reads TGTGCCTACACAACAGGCAAAGATACGCAGTATTTT. Translating it yields CAYTTGKDTQYF.

This sequence joins TRBV5-1 and TRBJ2-5, with 7 bases identical to TRBD2. There are 14 residues in the CDR3. Germline lookup yields CDR1 SGHRS and CDR2 YFSETQ. With 2 bases clipped from V and 2 bases from J, the junction kept 3 bases outside the gene matches. CDR3 nucleotides: TGCGCCAGCAGCTTCCTAGCGGAGCAAGAGACCCAGTACTTC. It translates to CASSFLAEQETQYF.